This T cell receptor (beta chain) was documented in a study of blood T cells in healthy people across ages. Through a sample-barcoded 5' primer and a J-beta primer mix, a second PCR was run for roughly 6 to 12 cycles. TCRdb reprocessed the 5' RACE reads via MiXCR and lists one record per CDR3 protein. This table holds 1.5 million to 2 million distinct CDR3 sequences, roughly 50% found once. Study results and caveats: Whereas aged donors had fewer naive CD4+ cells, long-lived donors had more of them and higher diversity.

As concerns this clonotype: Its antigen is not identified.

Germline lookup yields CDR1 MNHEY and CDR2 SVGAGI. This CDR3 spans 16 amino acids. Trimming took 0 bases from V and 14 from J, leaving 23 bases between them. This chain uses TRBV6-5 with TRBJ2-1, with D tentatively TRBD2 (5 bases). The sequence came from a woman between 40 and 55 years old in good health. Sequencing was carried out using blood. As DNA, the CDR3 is TGTGCCAGCAGTTACTCCGACCCGGTTGTTGGAGGTGGAGAGTTCTTC. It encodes CASSYSDPVVGGGEFF.